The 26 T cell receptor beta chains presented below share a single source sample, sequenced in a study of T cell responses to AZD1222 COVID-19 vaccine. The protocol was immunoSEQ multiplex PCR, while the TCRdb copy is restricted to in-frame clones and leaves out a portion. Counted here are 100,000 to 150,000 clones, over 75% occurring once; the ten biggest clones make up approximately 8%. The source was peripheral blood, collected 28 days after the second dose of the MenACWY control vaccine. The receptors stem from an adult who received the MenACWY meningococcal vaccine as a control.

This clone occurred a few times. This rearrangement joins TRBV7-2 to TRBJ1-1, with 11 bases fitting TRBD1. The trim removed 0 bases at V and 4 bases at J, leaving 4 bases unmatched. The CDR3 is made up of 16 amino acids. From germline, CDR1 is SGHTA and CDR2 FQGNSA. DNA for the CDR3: TGTGCCAGCAGCTTAGCCGGACAGGGGGCAGTCACTGAAGCTTTCTTT. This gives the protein CASSLAGQGAVTEAFF.

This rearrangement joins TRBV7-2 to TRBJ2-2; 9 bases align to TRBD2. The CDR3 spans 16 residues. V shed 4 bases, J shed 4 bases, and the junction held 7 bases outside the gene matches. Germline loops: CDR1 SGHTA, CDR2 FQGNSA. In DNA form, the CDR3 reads TGTGCCAGCAGCTCAAGGACTAGCGTAGGCACCGGGGAGCTGTTTTTT. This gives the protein CASSSRTSVGTGELFF.

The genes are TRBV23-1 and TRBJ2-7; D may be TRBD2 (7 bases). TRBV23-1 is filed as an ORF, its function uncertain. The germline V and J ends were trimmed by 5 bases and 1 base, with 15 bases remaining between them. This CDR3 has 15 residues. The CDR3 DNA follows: TGCGCCAGCAGTAAGGGGGGGAAGGGTTCCTACGAGCAGTACGTC. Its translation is CASSKGGKGSYEQYV.

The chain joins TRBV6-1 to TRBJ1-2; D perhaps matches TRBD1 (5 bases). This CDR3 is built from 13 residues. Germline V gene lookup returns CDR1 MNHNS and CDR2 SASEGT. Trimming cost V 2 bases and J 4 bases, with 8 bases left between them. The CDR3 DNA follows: TGTGCCAGCAGTGAACAGGGTGTCTATGGCTACACCTTC. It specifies CASSEQGVYGYTF.

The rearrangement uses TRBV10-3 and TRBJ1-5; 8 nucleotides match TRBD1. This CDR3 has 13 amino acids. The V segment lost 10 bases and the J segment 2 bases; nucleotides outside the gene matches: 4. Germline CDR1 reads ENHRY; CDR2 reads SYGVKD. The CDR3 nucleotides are TGTGCCAACGGACAGGGCGGCAATCAGCCCCAGCATTTT. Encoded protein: CANGQGGNQPQHF.

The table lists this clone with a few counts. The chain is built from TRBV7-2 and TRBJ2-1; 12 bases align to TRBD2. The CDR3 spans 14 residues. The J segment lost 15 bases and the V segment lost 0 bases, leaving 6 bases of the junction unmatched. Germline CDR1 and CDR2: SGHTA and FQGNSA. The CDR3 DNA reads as TGTGCCAGCAGCTTAGCGACTAGCGGGAGTACCCGGTTCTTC. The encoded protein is CASSLATSGSTRFF.

The CDR3 DNA follows: TGCGCCAGCAGCTTCGGAACAAACTATGGCTACACCTTC. Translation gives CASSFGTNYGYTF. The V and J genes are TRBV5-1 and TRBJ1-2; D is unclear. Deletions cut 2 bases from V and 2 bases from J, with 7 bases between. The CDR3 has 13 residues. Germline V lookup: CDR1 SGHRS, CDR2 YFSETQ.

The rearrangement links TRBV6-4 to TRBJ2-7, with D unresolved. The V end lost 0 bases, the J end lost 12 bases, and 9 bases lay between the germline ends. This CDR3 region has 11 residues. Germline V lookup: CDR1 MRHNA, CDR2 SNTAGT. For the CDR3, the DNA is TGTGCCAGCAGTGACTCGAGGAAGGGGTACGTC. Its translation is CASSDSRKGYV.

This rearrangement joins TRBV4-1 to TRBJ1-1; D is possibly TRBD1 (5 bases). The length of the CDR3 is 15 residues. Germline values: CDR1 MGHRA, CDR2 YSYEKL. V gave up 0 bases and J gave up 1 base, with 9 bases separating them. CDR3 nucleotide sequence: TGCGCCAGCAGCCAAGAGGGACGCCCGAACACTGAAGCTTTCTTT. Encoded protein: CASSQEGRPNTEAFF.

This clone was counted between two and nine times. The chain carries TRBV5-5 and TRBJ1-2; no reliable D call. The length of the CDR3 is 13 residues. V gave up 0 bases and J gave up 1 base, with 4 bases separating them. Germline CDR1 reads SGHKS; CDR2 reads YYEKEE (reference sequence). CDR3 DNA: TGTGCCAGCAGCTTGGCTGATAACTATGGCTACACCTTC. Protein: CASSLADNYGYTF.

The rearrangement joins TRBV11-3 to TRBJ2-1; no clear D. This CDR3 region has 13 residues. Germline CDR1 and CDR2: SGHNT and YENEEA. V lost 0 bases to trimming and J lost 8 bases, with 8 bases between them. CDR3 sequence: CASSLDAGDEQFF. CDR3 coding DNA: TGTGCCAGCAGCTTAGACGCCGGCGATGAGCAGTTCTTC.

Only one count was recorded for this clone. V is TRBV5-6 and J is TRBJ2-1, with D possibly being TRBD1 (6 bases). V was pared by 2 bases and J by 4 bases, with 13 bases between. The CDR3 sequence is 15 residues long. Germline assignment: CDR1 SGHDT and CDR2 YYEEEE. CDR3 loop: CASSLMGAPYNEQFF. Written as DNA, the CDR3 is TGTGCCAGCAGCTTAATGGGGGCCCCTTACAATGAGCAGTTCTTC.

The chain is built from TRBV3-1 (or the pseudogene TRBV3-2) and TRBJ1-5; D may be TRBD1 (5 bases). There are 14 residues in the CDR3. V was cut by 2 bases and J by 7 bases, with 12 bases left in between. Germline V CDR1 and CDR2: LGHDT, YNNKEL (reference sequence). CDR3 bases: TGTGCCAGCAGCCAATTAATGAGGGGCCAGCCCCAGCATTTT. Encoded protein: CASSQLMRGQPQHF.

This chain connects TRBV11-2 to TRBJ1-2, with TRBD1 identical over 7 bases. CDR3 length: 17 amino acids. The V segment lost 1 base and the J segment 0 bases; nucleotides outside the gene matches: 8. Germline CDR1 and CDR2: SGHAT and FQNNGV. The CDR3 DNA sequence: TGTGCCAGCAGCTTAGCCCCCGGGACAGCGACTAACTATGGCTACACCTTC. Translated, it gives CASSLAPGTATNYGYTF. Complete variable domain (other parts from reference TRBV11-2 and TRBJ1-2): EAGVAQSPRYKIIEKRQSVAFWCNPISGHATLYWYQQILGQGPKLLIQFQNNGVVDDSQLPKDRFSAERLKGVDSTLKIQPAKLEDSAVYLCASSLAPGTATNYGYTFGSGTRLTVV.

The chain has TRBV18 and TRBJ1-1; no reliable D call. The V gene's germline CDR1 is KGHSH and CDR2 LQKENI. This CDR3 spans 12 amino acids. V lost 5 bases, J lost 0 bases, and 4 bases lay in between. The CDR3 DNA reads TGTGCCAGCTCAGAAATGAACACTGAAGCTTTCTTT. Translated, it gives CASSEMNTEAFF.

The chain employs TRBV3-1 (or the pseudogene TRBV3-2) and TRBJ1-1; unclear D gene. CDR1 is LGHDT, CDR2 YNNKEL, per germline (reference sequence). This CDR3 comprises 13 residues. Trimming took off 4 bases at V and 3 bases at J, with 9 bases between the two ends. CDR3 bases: TGTGCCAGCAGCCTAACATCGGACACTGAAGCTTTCTTT. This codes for CASSLTSDTEAFF.

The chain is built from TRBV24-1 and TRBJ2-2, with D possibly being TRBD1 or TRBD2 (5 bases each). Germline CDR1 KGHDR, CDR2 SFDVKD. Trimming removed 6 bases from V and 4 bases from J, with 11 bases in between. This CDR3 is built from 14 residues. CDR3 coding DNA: TGTGCCACCAGTCAACAGGAGGCCACCGGGGAGCTGTTTTTT. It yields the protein CATSQQEATGELFF.

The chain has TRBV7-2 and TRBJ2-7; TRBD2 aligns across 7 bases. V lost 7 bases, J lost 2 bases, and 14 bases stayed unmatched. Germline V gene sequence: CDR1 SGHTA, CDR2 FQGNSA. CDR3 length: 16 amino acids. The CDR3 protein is CASTLWGSGSTYEQYF. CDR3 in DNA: TGTGCCAGCACCCTTTGGGGTAGCGGGTCAACCTACGAGCAGTACTTC.

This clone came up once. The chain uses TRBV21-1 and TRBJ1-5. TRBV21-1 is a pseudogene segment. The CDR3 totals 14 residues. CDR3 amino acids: CASSKGGVGQPQHF. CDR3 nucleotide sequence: TGTGCCAGCAGCAAAGGTGGAGTGGGACAGCCCCAGCATTTT.

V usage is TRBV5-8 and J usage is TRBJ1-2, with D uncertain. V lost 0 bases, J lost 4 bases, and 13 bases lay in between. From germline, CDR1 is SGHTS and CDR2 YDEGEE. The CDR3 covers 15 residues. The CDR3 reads CASSLDGTLLYGYTF. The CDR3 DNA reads TGTGCCAGCAGCTTGGACGGAACCCTTCTCTATGGCTACACCTTC. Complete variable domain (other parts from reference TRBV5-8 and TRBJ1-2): EAGVTQSPTHLIKTRGQQATLRCSPISGHTSVYWYQQALGLGLQFLLWYDEGEERNRGNFPPRFSGRQFPNYSSELNVNALELEDSALYLCASSLDGTLLYGYTFGSGTRLTVV.

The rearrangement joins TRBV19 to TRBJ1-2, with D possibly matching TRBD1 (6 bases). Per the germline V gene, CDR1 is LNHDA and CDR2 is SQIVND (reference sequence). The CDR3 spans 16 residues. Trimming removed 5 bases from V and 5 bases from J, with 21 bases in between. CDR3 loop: CASSAGRGGRGYGYTF. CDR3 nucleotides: TGTGCCAGTAGTGCAGGGAGAGGGGGTAGGGGGTATGGCTACACCTTC.

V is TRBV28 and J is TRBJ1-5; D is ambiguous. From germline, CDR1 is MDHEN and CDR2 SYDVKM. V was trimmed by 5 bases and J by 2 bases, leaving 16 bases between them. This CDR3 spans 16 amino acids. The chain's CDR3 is CASSPLTGNGNQPQHF. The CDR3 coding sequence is TGTGCCAGCAGTCCCCTGACCGGGAATGGCAATCAGCCCCAGCATTTT.

The CDR3 bases are TGTGCCAGCAGTCCGAGTCGGGACAGGGGTAGTTCTTTCTTT. Amino acid sequence: CASSPSRDRGSSFF. The chain links TRBV2 to TRBJ1-1, with 10 positions matching TRBD1. This CDR3 spans 14 amino acids. V gave up 5 bases and J gave up 12 bases; unmatched junction bases: 12. Germline assignment: CDR1 SNHLY and CDR2 FYNNEI.

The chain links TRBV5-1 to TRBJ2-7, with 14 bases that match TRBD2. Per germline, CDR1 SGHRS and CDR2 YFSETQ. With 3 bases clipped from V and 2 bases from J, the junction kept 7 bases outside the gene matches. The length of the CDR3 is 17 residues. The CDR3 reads CASSSGTSGSKAYEQYF. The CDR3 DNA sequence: TGCGCCAGCAGCTCCGGGACTAGCGGGAGTAAGGCCTACGAGCAGTACTTC. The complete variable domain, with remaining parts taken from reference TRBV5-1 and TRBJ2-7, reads KAGVTQTPRYLIKTRGQQVTLSCSPISGHRSVSWYQQTPGQGLQFLFEYFSETQRNKGNFPGRFSGRQFSNSRSEMNVSTLELGDSALYLCASSSGTSGSKAYEQYFGPGTRLTVT.

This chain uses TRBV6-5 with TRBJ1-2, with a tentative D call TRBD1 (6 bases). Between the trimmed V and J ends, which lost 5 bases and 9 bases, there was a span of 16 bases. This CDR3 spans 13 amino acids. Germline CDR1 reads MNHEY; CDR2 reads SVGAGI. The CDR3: CASSHRELLSYTF. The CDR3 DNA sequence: TGTGCCAGCAGTCACAGGGAACTATTAAGCTACACCTTC.

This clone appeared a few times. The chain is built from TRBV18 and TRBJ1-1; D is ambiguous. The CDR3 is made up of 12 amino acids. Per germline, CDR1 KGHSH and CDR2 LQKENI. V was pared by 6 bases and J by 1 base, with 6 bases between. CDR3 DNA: TGTGCCAGCTCCCGGGGGAACACTGAAGCTTTCTTT. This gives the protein CASSRGNTEAFF.